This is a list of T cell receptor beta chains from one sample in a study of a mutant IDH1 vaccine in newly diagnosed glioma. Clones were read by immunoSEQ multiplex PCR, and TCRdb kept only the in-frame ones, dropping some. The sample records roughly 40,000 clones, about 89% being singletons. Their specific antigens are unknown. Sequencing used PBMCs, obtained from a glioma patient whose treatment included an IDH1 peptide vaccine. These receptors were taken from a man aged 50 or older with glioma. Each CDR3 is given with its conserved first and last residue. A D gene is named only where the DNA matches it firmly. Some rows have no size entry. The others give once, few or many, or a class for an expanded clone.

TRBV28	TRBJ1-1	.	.	CASSSTLGTTEAFF	TGTGCCAGCAGTTCGACATTGGGGACCACTGAAGCTTTCTTT
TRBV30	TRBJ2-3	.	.	CAWSRRGTDTQYF	TGTGCCTGGAGCCGGCGGGGCACAGATACGCAGTATTTT
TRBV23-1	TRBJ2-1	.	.	CASRPTTTKGYNEQFF	TGCGCCAGCAGACCAACTACCACGAAGGGGTACAATGAGCAGTTCTTC
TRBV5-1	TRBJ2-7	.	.	CASSLGDGYEQYF	TGCGCCAGCAGCTTGGGGGACGGCTACGAGCAGTACTTC
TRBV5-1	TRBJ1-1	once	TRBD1	CASSWDRAGTEAFF	TGCGCCAGCAGCTGGGACAGGGCCGGGACTGAAGCTTTCTTT
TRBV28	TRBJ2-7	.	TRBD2	CASSSGTPPYEQYF	TGTGCCAGCTCGAGCGGGACCCCCCCCTACGAGCAGTACTTC
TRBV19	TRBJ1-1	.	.	CASSMVRGLNTEAFF	TGTGCCAGTAGTATGGTGCGGGGCTTGAACACTGAAGCTTTCTTT
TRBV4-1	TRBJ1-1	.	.	CASSQPLSYERNTEAFF	TGCGCCAGCAGCCAACCCCTGAGTTATGAGAGGAACACTGAAGCTTTCTTT
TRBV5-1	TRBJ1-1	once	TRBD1	CASSKQGGDEAFF	TGCGCCAGCAGCAAACAGGGGGGGGATGAAGCTTTCTTT
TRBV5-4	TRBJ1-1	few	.	CASTSPDVGVRGTEAFF	TGTGCCAGCACCTCCCCCGACGTTGGGGTCAGGGGCACTGAAGCTTTCTTT
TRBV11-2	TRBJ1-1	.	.	CASSKREDTEAFF	TGTGCCAGCAGCAAAAGGGAGGACACTGAAGCTTTCTTT
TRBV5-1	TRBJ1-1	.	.	CASGGGRSNTEAFF	TGCGCCAGCGGGGGTGGAAGGTCAAACACTGAAGCTTTCTTT
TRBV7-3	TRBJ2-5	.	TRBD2	CASSLTSGSGETQYF	TGTGCCAGCAGCTTAACTAGCGGGTCTGGAGAGACCCAGTACTTC
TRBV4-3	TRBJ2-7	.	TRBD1	CASSLRTGFNEQYF	TGCGCCAGCAGCCTCCGGACAGGGTTCAACGAGCAGTACTTC
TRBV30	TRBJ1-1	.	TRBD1	CAWNWGQGSAEAFF	TGTGCCTGGAATTGGGGACAGGGTTCGGCTGAAGCTTTCTTT
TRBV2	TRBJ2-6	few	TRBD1	CASSEVGQGAAGANVLTF	TGTGCCAGCAGTGAAGTAGGACAGGGGGCGGCAGGGGCCAACGTCCTGACTTTC
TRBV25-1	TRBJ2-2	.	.	CASSDEARNTGELFF	TGTGCCAGCAGTGATGAGGCCAGGAACACCGGGGAGCTGTTTTTT
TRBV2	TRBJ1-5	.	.	CAIGTDHNQPQHF	TGTGCCATTGGGACGGACCACAATCAGCCCCAGCATTTT
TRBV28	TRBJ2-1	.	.	CASSSADNEQFF	TGTGCCAGCAGCTCTGCGGACAATGAGCAGTTCTTC
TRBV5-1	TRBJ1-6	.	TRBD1	CASSVSGTGTDSPLHF	TGCGCCAGCAGCGTATCCGGGACAGGGACTGATTCACCCCTCCACTTT
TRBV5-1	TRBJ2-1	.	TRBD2	CASSLSSGVSSSYNEQFF	TGCGCCAGCAGCCTGTCTAGCGGAGTGAGTAGCTCCTACAATGAGCAGTTCTTC
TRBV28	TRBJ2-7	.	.	CASSSDGVRNEQYF	TGTGCCAGCAGTTCGGATGGGGTGAGGAACGAGCAGTACTTC
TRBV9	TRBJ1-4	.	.	CASSVQGGRPNEKLFF	TGTGCCAGCAGCGTACAGGGAGGGCGGCCTAATGAAAAACTGTTTTTT
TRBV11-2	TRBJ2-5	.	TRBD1	CASRPTGGAETQYF	TGTGCCAGCAGGCCGACAGGGGGCGCAGAGACCCAGTACTTC
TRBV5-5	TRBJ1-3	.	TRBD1	CASSSGQGSGNTIYF	TGTGCCAGCAGCTCGGGACAGGGGTCTGGAAACACCATATATTTT
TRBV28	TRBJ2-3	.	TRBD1	CASSLPGQGYTQYF	TGTGCCAGCAGCTTACCGGGACAGGGATATACGCAGTATTTT
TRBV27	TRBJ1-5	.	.	CASSLRQGGNQPQHF	TGTGCCAGCAGTTTAAGGCAGGGAGGGAATCAGCCCCAGCATTTT
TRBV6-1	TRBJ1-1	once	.	CASTRRNTEAFF	TGTGCCAGCACGAGACGGAACACTGAAGCTTTCTTT
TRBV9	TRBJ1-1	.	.	CASSVVEGGGREAFF	TGTGCCAGCAGCGTAGTTGAGGGCGGAGGGAGGGAAGCTTTCTTT
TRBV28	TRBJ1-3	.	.	CASSKPGLSSGNTIYF	TGTGCCAGCAGTAAACCGGGCCTCAGCTCTGGAAACACCATATATTTT
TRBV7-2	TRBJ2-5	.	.	CASSHGGPVGETQYF	TGTGCCAGCAGCCACGGAGGGCCGGTAGGGGAGACCCAGTACTTC
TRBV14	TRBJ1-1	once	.	CASSQDWGQLNTEAFF	TGTGCCAGCAGCCAAGATTGGGGCCAATTGAACACTGAAGCTTTCTTT
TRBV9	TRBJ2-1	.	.	CASSTSVGALGEQFF	TGTGCCAGCAGCACCTCCGTGGGAGCCCTCGGGGAGCAGTTCTTC
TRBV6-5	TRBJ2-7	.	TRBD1	CASSYGTGIYEQYF	TGTGCCAGCAGTTATGGGACAGGGATTTACGAGCAGTACTTC
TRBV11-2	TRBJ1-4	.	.	CASSLGGSVEKLFF	TGTGCCAGCAGCTTAGGAGGTAGCGTCGAAAAACTGTTTTTT
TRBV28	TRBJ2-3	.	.	CASRGTMTDTQYF	TGTGCCAGCAGGGGCACTATGACAGATACGCAGTATTTT
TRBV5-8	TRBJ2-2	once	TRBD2	CASSLAGTSGFTGELFF	TGTGCCAGCAGCTTGGCCGGGACTAGCGGATTCACCGGGGAGCTGTTTTTT
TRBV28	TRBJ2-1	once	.	CASRESVEQFF	TGTGCCAGCCGAGAGTCCGTTGAGCAGTTCTTC
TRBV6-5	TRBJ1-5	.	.	CASRKAAPTDPQHF	TGTGCCAGCAGAAAGGCAGCCCCGACAGATCCCCAGCATTTT
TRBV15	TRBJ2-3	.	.	CATSKGSVSGTDTQYF	TGTGCCACCAGCAAAGGATCGGTTTCGGGCACAGATACGCAGTATTTT
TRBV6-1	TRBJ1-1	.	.	CASSVGPWTEAFF	TGTGCCAGCAGTGTAGGGCCTTGGACTGAAGCTTTCTTT
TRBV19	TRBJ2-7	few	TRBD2	CASSMFGTSDYEQYF	TGTGCCAGTAGTATGTTTGGGACTAGCGACTACGAGCAGTACTTC
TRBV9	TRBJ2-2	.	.	CASSVAGNTGELFF	TGTGCCAGCAGCGTAGCAGGGAACACCGGGGAGCTGTTTTTT
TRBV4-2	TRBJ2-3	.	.	CASSQGSGGDTDTQYF	TGTGCCAGCAGCCAAGGGAGCGGAGGGGACACAGATACGCAGTATTTT
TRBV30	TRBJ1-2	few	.	CAWSVSDSVVYTF	TGTGCCTGGAGTGTATCGGACAGCGTTGTCTACACCTTC
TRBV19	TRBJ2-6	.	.	CASSIPGRPTGANVLTF	TGTGCCAGTAGTATACCGGGACGGCCTACTGGGGCCAACGTCCTGACTTTC
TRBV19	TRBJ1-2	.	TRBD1	CASSSTGQGEAIGNGYTF	TGTGCCAGTAGTAGTACCGGACAGGGGGAAGCAATCGGTAATGGCTACACCTTC
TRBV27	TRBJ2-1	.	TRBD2	CASKAGGPSYDNEQFF	TGTGCCAGCAAAGCGGGAGGGCCAAGTTACGACAATGAGCAGTTCTTC
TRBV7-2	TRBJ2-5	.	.	CASSGVYGTQETQYF	TGTGCCAGCAGTGGCGTATACGGAACCCAAGAGACCCAGTACTTC
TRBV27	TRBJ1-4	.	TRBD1	CASSFRGDRGRRREKLFF	TGTGCCAGCAGTTTCAGGGGGGACAGGGGGCGCAGACGTGAAAAACTGTTTTTT
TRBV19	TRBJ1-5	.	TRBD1	CASRDRTNQPQHF	TGTGCCAGTCGGGACAGAACCAATCAGCCCCAGCATTTT
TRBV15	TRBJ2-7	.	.	CATSRGTEYEYEQYF	TGTGCCACCAGCAGGGGGACCGAGTATGAGTACGAGCAGTACTTC
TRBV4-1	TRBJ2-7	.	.	CASSQPGPNGHEQYF	TGCGCCAGCAGCCAACCAGGCCCAAACGGCCACGAGCAGTACTTC
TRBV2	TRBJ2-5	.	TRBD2	CASSDQRGGPETQYF	TGTGCCAGCAGTGACCAGCGGGGGGGCCCAGAGACCCAGTACTTC
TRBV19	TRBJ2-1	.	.	CASSILRGRSSSYNEQFF	TGTGCCAGTAGTATCCTTCGGGGCCGCTCTAGCTCCTACAATGAGCAGTTCTTC
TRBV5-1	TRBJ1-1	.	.	CASSLEGRGNTEAFF	TGCGCCAGCAGCTTGGAAGGCAGGGGGAACACTGAAGCTTTCTTT
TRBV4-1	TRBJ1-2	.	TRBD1	CASSPWLSGGTYGYTF	TGCGCCAGCAGCCCCTGGCTGTCAGGGGGGACCTATGGCTACACCTTC
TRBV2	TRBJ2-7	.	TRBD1	CASSAGTGLSYEQYF	TGTGCCAGCAGTGCCGGGACAGGGCTGTCCTACGAGCAGTACTTC
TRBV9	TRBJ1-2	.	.	CASSAVPGYGYTF	TGTGCCAGCAGCGCCGTCCCAGGGTACGGCTACACCTTC